This is a list of T cell receptor beta chains from one sample in a study of regulatory T cells in long-lasting Graves disease. MiXCR, run by TCRdb on the multiplex PCR reads, gives a single entry per CDR3 protein. This sample has about 430,000 distinct CDR3 sequences, with about 15% found just once. The sample was also reused in another study, on T cells in Graves' hyperthyroidism and ophthalmopathy.

The specimen comprised peripheral blood mononuclear cells (PBMCs), sampled at new diagnosis, from a patient treated with antithyroid drugs. All receptors derive from a middle-aged woman with Graves disease. Both conserved end residues are part of each CDR3. The D gene is left open where the match is weak. The size field is filled for only some rows; it gives once, few, many or a size class.

TRBV12-3/TRBV12-4,TRBJ2-1,TRBD2,15,many,CASSFSGRARNEQFF,TGTGCCAGCAGTTTTAGCGGGAGGGCCAGGAATGAGCAGTTCTTC
TRBV6-5,TRBJ2-2,NA,16,many,CASSYSKVTETGELFF,TGTGCCAGCAGTTACTCGAAAGTTACAGAAACCGGGGAGCTGTTTTTT
TRBV20-1,TRBJ2-1,TRBD2,15,NA,CSASATSGRYNEQFF,TGCAGTGCTAGTGCGACTAGCGGGAGATACAATGAGCAGTTCTTC
TRBV2,TRBJ1-4,NA,13,NA,CASGTPTNEKLFF,TGTGCCAGCGGGACACCAACTAATGAAAAACTGTTTTTT
TRBV7-9,TRBJ1-1,NA,14,many,CASSLWSQNTEAFF,TGTGCCAGCAGCTTATGGTCGCAGAACACTGAAGCTTTCTTT
TRBV19,TRBJ2-1,TRBD2,16,many,CASSIVLAGIYNEQFF,TGTGCCAGTAGTATAGTTCTAGCGGGAATCTACAATGAGCAGTTCTTC
TRBV6-2/TRBV6-3,TRBJ2-2,NA,17,many,CASSYSRLVISRGELFF,TGTGCCAGCAGTTACTCGCGACTAGTTATCTCTAGGGGGGAGCTGTTTTTT
TRBV2,TRBJ1-5,TRBD1,14,NA,CATTGGRSNQPQHF,TGTGCCACCACAGGGGGCAGGAGCAATCAGCCCCAGCATTTT
TRBV7-2,TRBJ1-6,NA,14,NA,CASSYSGGQLSLLF,TGTGCCAGCAGCTACTCCGGGGGCCAATTGTCCCTCCTCTTT
TRBV9,TRBJ2-3,NA,14,many,CASSVGGSTDTQYF,TGTGCCAGCAGCGTAGGCGGGAGCACAGATACGCAGTATTTT
TRBV6-2/TRBV6-3,TRBJ2-2,TRBD2,15,NA,CASSTRTSGKGELFF,TGTGCCAGCAGTACTCGGACTAGCGGGAAGGGGGAGCTGTTTTTT
TRBV29-1,TRBJ2-2,TRBD2,16,many,CSVAGTSGTNTGELFF,TGCAGCGTTGCCGGGACTAGCGGAACTAACACCGGGGAGCTGTTTTTT
TRBV7-2,TRBJ2-3,TRBD2,16,NA,CVSSPRSGRGTDTQYF,TGTGTCAGCAGCCCACGAAGCGGGAGGGGCACAGATACGCAGTATTTT